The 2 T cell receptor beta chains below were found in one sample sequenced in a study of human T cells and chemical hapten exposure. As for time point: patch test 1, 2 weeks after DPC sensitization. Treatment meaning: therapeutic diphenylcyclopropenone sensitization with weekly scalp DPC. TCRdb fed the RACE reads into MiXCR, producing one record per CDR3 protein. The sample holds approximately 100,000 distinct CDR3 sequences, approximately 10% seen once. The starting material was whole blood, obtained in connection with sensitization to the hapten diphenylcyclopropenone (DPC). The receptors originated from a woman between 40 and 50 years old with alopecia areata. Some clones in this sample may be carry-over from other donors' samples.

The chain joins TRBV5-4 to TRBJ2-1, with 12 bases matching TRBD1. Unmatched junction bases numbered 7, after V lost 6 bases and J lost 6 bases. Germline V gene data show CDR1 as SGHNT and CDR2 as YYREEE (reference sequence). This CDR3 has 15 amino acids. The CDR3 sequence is CASISGQGAINEQFF. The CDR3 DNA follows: TGTGCCAGCATCTCGGGACAGGGGGCGATCAATGAGCAGTTCTTC. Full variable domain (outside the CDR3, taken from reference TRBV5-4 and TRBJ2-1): ETGVTQSPTHLIKTRGQQVTLRCSSQSGHNTVSWYQQALGQGPQFIFQYYREEENGRGNFPPRFSGLQFPNYSSELNVNALELDDSALYLCASISGQGAINEQFFGPGTRLTVL.

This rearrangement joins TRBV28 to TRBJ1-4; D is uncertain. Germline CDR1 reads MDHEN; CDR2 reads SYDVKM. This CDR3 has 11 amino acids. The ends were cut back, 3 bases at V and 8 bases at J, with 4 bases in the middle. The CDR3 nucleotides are TGTGCCAGCAGTTTCGTAGAAAAACTGTTTTTT. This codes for CASSFVEKLFF.